Presented here are 16 T cell receptor beta chains from one specimen sequenced in a study of cytomegalovirus exposure and HLA in healthy donors. Repertoires were generated with immunoSEQ multiplex PCR, while TCRdb's copy carries only in-frame clones and drops some. The sample has about 50,000 clones, just over 90% seen once. Input material: PBMCs. Every receptor here comes from a woman aged 18-29 years in good health and CMV-seropositive.

This clone appeared a single time. The chain combines TRBV2 with TRBJ2-3, with D possibly being TRBD2 (5 bases). Looked up from germline, CDR1 is SNHLY and CDR2 is FYNNEI. Trimming cost V 3 bases and J 1 base, with 11 bases left between them. The CDR3 contains 15 residues. Here the CDR3 reads CASSDGVVGTDTQYF. DNA for the CDR3: TGTGCCAGCAGTGACGGGGTCGTCGGCACAGATACGCAGTATTTT.

V gene TRBV7-2 combines with J gene TRBJ1-1; 7 bases match TRBD1. The CDR3 runs 16 residues. Losses at the gene ends were 2 bases for V and 1 base for J; bases not matched to a gene: 7. Germline loops: CDR1 SGHTA, CDR2 FQGNSA. CDR3 in DNA: TGTGCCAGCAGCTTAACCTCGGGACAGAGGAACACTGAAGCTTTCTTT. Protein sequence: CASSLTSGQRNTEAFF.

V gene TRBV27 combines with J gene TRBJ1-5; 11 nucleotides agree with TRBD1. Germline-derived CDR1 and CDR2 are MNHEY and SMNVEV (reference sequence). The CDR3 consists of 15 residues. The trim removed 4 bases at V and 5 bases at J, leaving 4 bases unmatched. The CDR3 DNA follows: TGTGCCAGCAGTTGGACAGGGGGCGGATATCAGCCCCAGCATTTT. Protein: CASSWTGGGYQPQHF.

This chain connects TRBV5-4 to TRBJ1-5, with TRBD1 identical over 9 bases. J was trimmed by 4 bases and V by 1 base; bases with no gene match: 6. Looked up from germline, CDR1 is SGHNT and CDR2 is YYREEE (reference sequence). The length of the CDR3 is 16 residues. The CDR3 DNA follows: TGTGCCAGCAGCTTGTGGGCCGGGACAGGGAATCAGCCCCAGCATTTT. Its protein is CASSLWAGTGNQPQHF.

V is TRBV6-1 and J is TRBJ1-2, with 7 bases identical to TRBD1. This CDR3 contains 16 residues. Per germline, CDR1 MNHNS and CDR2 SASEGT. The V segment lost 4 bases and the J segment 4 bases; nucleotides outside the gene matches: 12. The CDR3 spells CASSAPPGQPLYGYTF. CDR3 nucleotide sequence: TGTGCCAGCAGTGCCCCTCCGGGACAGCCACTCTATGGCTACACCTTC.

The chain carries TRBV29-1 and TRBJ2-3; 7 bases fit TRBD2. J gave up 8 bases and V 6 bases, and 11 bases lay outside the gene matches. The CDR3 totals 13 residues. The V gene's germline CDR1 is SQVTM and CDR2 ANQGSEA. CDR3 residues: CSVGGGALGTQYF. The CDR3 nucleotides are TGCAGCGTGGGGGGGGGAGCTCTGGGTACGCAGTATTTT.

This rearrangement joins TRBV15 to TRBJ2-1, with a weak D call TRBD2 (7 bases). The CDR3 contains 16 residues. The V end lost 7 bases, the J end lost 4 bases, and 20 bases lay between the germline ends. Germline CDR1 is LNHNV and CDR2 is YYDKDF (reference sequence). CDR3 region: CATTGGTRGPYNEQFF. DNA of the CDR3: TGTGCCACCACCGGAGGAACGCGGGGGCCTTACAATGAGCAGTTCTTC.

The chain joins TRBV28 to TRBJ2-5; D may be TRBD1 (5 bases). Trimming pared 2 bases from V and 4 bases from J, leaving 14 bases between. Germline CDR1 and CDR2: MDHEN and SYDVKM. The CDR3 runs to 15 residues. CDR3 nucleotide sequence: TGTGCCAGCAGTTTAAGGGGCCGACAGAGAGAGACCCAGTACTTC. Translation: CASSLRGRQRETQYF.

The gene calls are TRBV7-6 and TRBJ1-4; 9 bases match TRBD1. Germline CDR1 is SGHVS and CDR2 is FNYEAQ. The ends lost 1 base at V and 5 bases at J; junction bases unmatched: 5. This CDR3 has 16 amino acids. In DNA form, the CDR3 reads TGTGCCAGCAGCTTAGGGACAGGGGTCGACAATGAAAAACTGTTTTTT. It specifies CASSLGTGVDNEKLFF.

The J gene is TRBJ2-3, the V gene TRBV7-9; 7 bases agree with TRBD2. From germline, CDR1 is SEHNR and CDR2 FQNEAQ (reference sequence). Trimming removed 5 bases from V and 0 bases from J; junction bases left unmatched: 5. The CDR3 sequence is 15 residues long. Written as DNA, the CDR3 is TGTGCCAGCAGCCAACTAGCGACTAGCACAGATACGCAGTATTTT. The encoded protein is CASSQLATSTDTQYF.

This clone is a singleton in its sample. This chain connects TRBV6-5 to TRBJ2-1; D perhaps matches TRBD2 (6 bases). The V gene's germline CDR1 is MNHEY and CDR2 SVGAGI. This CDR3 comprises 12 residues. V was trimmed by 6 bases and J by 10 bases, leaving 13 bases between them. CDR3 nucleotides: TGTGCCAGCAGCCTTGCGGGGAGGGAGCAGTTCTTC. It codes for CASSLAGREQFF.

CDR3 loop: CASSVSGGANTGELFF. The CDR3 DNA is TGTGCCAGCAGCGTAAGCGGGGGCGCCAACACCGGGGAGCTGTTTTTT. The chain is built from TRBV9 and TRBJ2-2, with 8 bases aligning to TRBD2. From germline, CDR1 is SGDLS and CDR2 YYNGEE. The CDR3 is made up of 16 amino acids. V lost 1 base to trimming and J lost 2 bases; unmatched junction nucleotides: 4.

The V and J genes are TRBV15 and TRBJ2-5; TRBD2 matches at 9 bases. Germline CDR1 and CDR2: LNHNV and YYDKDF (reference sequence). The length of the CDR3 is 16 residues. The J segment lost 2 bases and the V segment lost 5 bases, leaving 9 bases of the junction unmatched. The CDR3 loop is CATSYRLTSGQETQYF. CDR3 DNA sequence: TGTGCCACCAGCTACCGGTTGACTAGCGGACAAGAGACCCAGTACTTC.

As DNA, the CDR3 is TGTGCCAGTAGTATAGCGGCAGTCGGAGAAAACTATGGCTACACCTTC. Translated: CASSIAAVGENYGYTF. The gene calls are TRBV19 and TRBJ1-2; D gene unclear. This CDR3 region has 16 residues. V was trimmed by 1 base and J by 2 bases, leaving 14 bases between them. Germline-derived CDR1 and CDR2 are LNHDA and SQIVND (reference sequence).

This clone was counted once. The chain combines TRBV19 with TRBJ2-3; 8 positions match TRBD2. V lost 3 bases and J lost 6; bases outside the gene matches: 14. This CDR3 is built from 17 residues. Germline-derived CDR1 and CDR2 are LNHDA and SQIVND (reference sequence). Written as DNA, the CDR3 is TGTGCCAGTAGTATGGGATTGACTAGCGTCTTATCGGATACGCAGTATTTT. Protein: CASSMGLTSVLSDTQYF.

The rearrangement joins TRBV4-3 to TRBJ2-7; TRBD1 matches 10 bases. CDR1 is LGHNA, CDR2 YSLEER, per germline. This CDR3 comprises 17 residues. V was clipped by 1 base and J by 9 bases; unmatched bases: 15. For the CDR3, the DNA is TGCGCCAGCAGCCAAGTAGTTGATGGGGACAGGGGCTATGGGCAGTACTTC. It codes for CASSQVVDGDRGYGQYF.